This TCR beta chain was sequenced in a study of T cell responses to AZD1222 COVID-19 vaccine. Whole-study context: Second doses that came at about 4 or about 12 weeks were put together.

CDR1 and CDR2 (germline): SGHTA, FQGNSA. The CDR3 contains 15 residues. V was pared by 5 bases and J by 14 bases, with 27 bases between. General observations from the study: The study reported that nearly half of spike-specific TCRs target unmutated variant regions. The number of AZD1222 recipients seropositive at baseline was only 6 or 7. Spike-specific TCRs gained breadth and depth after people received two AZD1222 doses.

Of note for this clone: What it recognizes is unknown.

Profiling relied on immunoSEQ multiplex PCR, and the TCRdb table lists in-frame clones only, not all of them. The table has 90,000 to 110,000 clones, roughly 80% seen once. This TCR derives from an adult in good health. This specimen consisted of peripheral blood, obtained on day 0 of AZD1222 vaccination. This chain uses TRBV7-2 with TRBJ2-5, with a tentative D call TRBD2 (7 bases). CDR3 in amino acids: CASSPLAAGALRDYF. In DNA form, the CDR3 reads TGTGCCAGCAGCCCCTTGGCTGCGGGGGCGCTTCGGGATTACTTC.